Listed below are T cell receptor beta chains from one sample, sequenced in a study of OX40 agonist ivuxolimab in advanced cancers. TCRdb's copy holds only in-frame clones and misses some; the assay was immunoSEQ multiplex PCR. The sample records tens of thousands of clones, roughly 85% being singletons. Sequenced material: CD4+ or CD8+ T cells sorted from blood, taken in a trial of the OX40 agonist ivuxolimab. These receptors were collected from an adult with an advanced solid tumor such as melanoma, head and neck, liver or kidney cancer. Both conserved end residues are part of each CDR3. Fields, in order: clone size, J gene, V gene, D gene, CDR3 DNA, CDR3 protein. A D gene is named only where the DNA matches it firmly. The listing skips clone size in some rows; elsewhere it reads once, few, many or a size class.

abundance: .; j_gene: TRBJ2-4; v_gene: TRBV18; d_gene: TRBD2; CDR3nt: TGTGCCAGCTCACCACCGAATCGACTAGCGGGGGGCACCAAAAACATTCAGTACTTC; CDR3aa: CASSPPNRLAGGTKNIQYF
abundance: .; j_gene: TRBJ2-1; v_gene: TRBV5-4; d_gene: .; CDR3nt: TGTGCCAGCAGCTTGGCCGGATACAGGGAGGCTGAGCAGTTCTTC; CDR3aa: CASSLAGYREAEQFF
abundance: .; j_gene: TRBJ2-7; v_gene: TRBV11-2; d_gene: .; CDR3nt: TGTGCCAGCAGCTCCCTCCGGCGGGACTCTTCCTCCTACGAGCAGTACTTC; CDR3aa: CASSSLRRDSSSYEQYF
abundance: .; j_gene: TRBJ2-7; v_gene: TRBV11-1; d_gene: TRBD2; CDR3nt: TGTGCCAGCAGTCCTACTAGCGGGGTTTCCTACGAGCAGTACTTC; CDR3aa: CASSPTSGVSYEQYF
abundance: .; j_gene: TRBJ2-7; v_gene: TRBV6-6; d_gene: .; CDR3nt: TGTGCCAGCAGCCCCCTCGCGCTCTCCTACGAGCAGTACTTC; CDR3aa: CASSPLALSYEQYF
abundance: few; j_gene: TRBJ1-1; v_gene: TRBV11-2; d_gene: .; CDR3nt: TGTGCCAGCAGCTTAATCAGGGACACTGAAGCTTTCTTT; CDR3aa: CASSLIRDTEAFF
abundance: .; j_gene: TRBJ2-5; v_gene: TRBV5-8; d_gene: TRBD1; CDR3nt: TGTGCCAGCAACCCGGGACAGGGGGCTGGGGAGACCCAGTACTTC; CDR3aa: CASNPGQGAGETQYF
abundance: .; j_gene: TRBJ2-1; v_gene: TRBV27; d_gene: TRBD2; CDR3nt: TGTGCCAGCAGGAAAGCGGGGGATGAGCAGTTCTTC; CDR3aa: CASRKAGDEQFF
abundance: .; j_gene: TRBJ2-7; v_gene: TRBV6-6; d_gene: .; CDR3nt: TGTGCCAGCAGTCCCCTTTCGGGGGAGTCTTCCTACGAGCAGTACTTC; CDR3aa: CASSPLSGESSYEQYF
abundance: .; j_gene: TRBJ2-3; v_gene: TRBV29-1; d_gene: .; CDR3nt: TGCAGCGTTGTTCGCGCAGGGGCCAGCACAGATACGCAGTATTTT; CDR3aa: CSVVRAGASTDTQYF
abundance: .; j_gene: TRBJ2-7; v_gene: TRBV10-3; d_gene: .; CDR3nt: TGTGCCATCACCGGCCAGGGGTCCTACGAGCAGTACTTC; CDR3aa: CAITGQGSYEQYF
abundance: few; j_gene: TRBJ2-7; v_gene: TRBV2; d_gene: .; CDR3nt: TGTGCCAGCAGGGCAGGTAGGAGCTCCTACGAGCAGTACTTC; CDR3aa: CASRAGRSSYEQYF
abundance: .; j_gene: TRBJ1-1; v_gene: TRBV29-1; d_gene: .; CDR3nt: TGCAGCGTTCTCTTTAGCCTCATCAACACTGAAGCTTTCTTT; CDR3aa: CSVLFSLINTEAFF
abundance: .; j_gene: TRBJ1-5; v_gene: TRBV18; d_gene: TRBD1; CDR3nt: TGTGCCAGCTCCCAGGGGGCTGAAGGTAATCAGCCCCAGCATTTT; CDR3aa: CASSQGAEGNQPQHF
abundance: .; j_gene: TRBJ2-3; v_gene: TRBV2; d_gene: .; CDR3nt: TGTGCCAGCAGTGAGTCGCCCAGGACAGATACGCAGTATTTT; CDR3aa: CASSESPRTDTQYF
abundance: .; j_gene: TRBJ2-5; v_gene: TRBV29-1; d_gene: .; CDR3nt: TGCAGCGTTGAAGATCCGGTGGATCAAGAGACCCAGTACTTC; CDR3aa: CSVEDPVDQETQYF
abundance: .; j_gene: TRBJ1-1; v_gene: TRBV7-9; d_gene: TRBD1; CDR3nt: TGTGCCAGCAGCTCTCAGACAGGGGCTCTTAGCACTGAAGCTTTCTTT; CDR3aa: CASSSQTGALSTEAFF
abundance: .; j_gene: TRBJ2-3; v_gene: TRBV12-5; d_gene: TRBD2; CDR3nt: TGTGCTAGTGGTTCCCAGCGGGGGGTGAACACAGATACGCAGTATTTT; CDR3aa: CASGSQRGVNTDTQYF
abundance: once; j_gene: TRBJ1-5; v_gene: TRBV18; d_gene: .; CDR3nt: TGTGCCAGCTCCCTAAATGAAGCAGCGGGCCGCGATCAGCCCCAGCATTTT; CDR3aa: CASSLNEAAGRDQPQHF
abundance: .; j_gene: TRBJ1-3; v_gene: TRBV4-1; d_gene: .; CDR3nt: TGCGGGGCGACTGGAAACACCATATATTTT; CDR3aa: CGATGNTIYF
abundance: .; j_gene: TRBJ1-3; v_gene: TRBV6-5; d_gene: .; CDR3nt: TGTGCCAGCAGTTACTCGAGGGACCCTGGAAACACCATATATTTT; CDR3aa: CASSYSRDPGNTIYF
abundance: few; j_gene: TRBJ1-1; v_gene: TRBV30; d_gene: .; CDR3nt: TGTGCCTGGAGTGCAGATGTGGCCCTCGAAGCTTTCTTT; CDR3aa: CAWSADVALEAFF
abundance: once; j_gene: TRBJ1-2; v_gene: TRBV5-4; d_gene: .; CDR3nt: TGTGCCAGCAGCTGGGCGCGAGGGAGGAGTAACTATGGCTACACCTTC; CDR3aa: CASSWARGRSNYGYTF
abundance: .; j_gene: TRBJ2-2; v_gene: TRBV7-7; d_gene: TRBD1; CDR3nt: TGTGCCAGCAGCGCGACGCTACCGGGACAGGGGAGCACCGGGGAGCTGTTTTTT; CDR3aa: CASSATLPGQGSTGELFF
abundance: .; j_gene: TRBJ2-3; v_gene: TRBV7-9; d_gene: .; CDR3nt: TGTGCCAGCAGCTTAGGGTTGAGGCGGGGCGGCACAGATACGCAGTATTTT; CDR3aa: CASSLGLRRGGTDTQYF
abundance: few; j_gene: TRBJ2-1; v_gene: TRBV10-2; d_gene: TRBD2; CDR3nt: TGCGCCAGCAGTGAGATGAGTAGCGGGGGATACAATGAGCAGTTCTTC; CDR3aa: CASSEMSSGGYNEQFF
abundance: .; j_gene: TRBJ2-2; v_gene: TRBV9; d_gene: TRBD2; CDR3nt: TGTGCCAGCAGCGGACTAGCTATCACCGGGGAGCTGTTTTTT; CDR3aa: CASSGLAITGELFF
abundance: once; j_gene: TRBJ1-2; v_gene: TRBV30; d_gene: TRBD1; CDR3nt: TGTGCCTGGAGTAGGGGGGACAGGGGGAATTTTTGGGGCTACACCTTC; CDR3aa: CAWSRGDRGNFWGYTF
abundance: .; j_gene: TRBJ2-2; v_gene: TRBV19; d_gene: TRBD2; CDR3nt: TGTGCCAGTAGTAGAACCGGGACTAGCGGCAACACCGGGGAGCTGTTTTTT; CDR3aa: CASSRTGTSGNTGELFF
abundance: .; j_gene: TRBJ2-7; v_gene: TRBV7-2; d_gene: TRBD2; CDR3nt: TGTGCCAGCAGCTTCTCGGGACTAGCGGCCTACGAGCAGTACTTC; CDR3aa: CASSFSGLAAYEQYF
abundance: .; j_gene: TRBJ1-5; v_gene: TRBV7-4; d_gene: .; CDR3nt: TGTGCCAGCAGAAGCGGGGGCTGGAATCAGCCCCAGCATTTT; CDR3aa: CASRSGGWNQPQHF
abundance: .; j_gene: TRBJ1-1; v_gene: TRBV23-1; d_gene: .; CDR3nt: TGCGCCAGCAGTCCATCCCCCGGCAGCGACAGACTAGAAGCTTTCTTT; CDR3aa: CASSPSPGSDRLEAFF
abundance: .; j_gene: TRBJ2-5; v_gene: TRBV7-2; d_gene: TRBD2; CDR3nt: TGTGCCAGCAGCGTGACTAGCGGGTACCAAGAGACCCAGTACTTC; CDR3aa: CASSVTSGYQETQYF
abundance: .; j_gene: TRBJ2-6; v_gene: TRBV7-3; d_gene: .; CDR3nt: TGTGCCAGCAGCTCAGCTCTTGTTGGGGCTGGGGCCAACGTCCTGACTTTC; CDR3aa: CASSSALVGAGANVLTF
abundance: .; j_gene: TRBJ2-5; v_gene: TRBV5-1; d_gene: .; CDR3nt: TGCGCCAGCAGCTCCTATACAGGGCCCCAAGAGACCCAGTACTTC; CDR3aa: CASSSYTGPQETQYF
abundance: .; j_gene: TRBJ1-6; v_gene: TRBV27; d_gene: TRBD1; CDR3nt: TGTGCCAGCAGTTGGGGGGACAGGGGATCCCTCCACTTT; CDR3aa: CASSWGDRGSLHF
abundance: .; j_gene: TRBJ2-7; v_gene: TRBV28; d_gene: .; CDR3nt: TGTGCCAGCAGTTACGACCCTGAAAGGGTCTACGAGCAGTACTTC; CDR3aa: CASSYDPERVYEQYF
abundance: .; j_gene: TRBJ1-2; v_gene: TRBV2; d_gene: .; CDR3nt: TGTGCCAGCAGCGTTTCGTTGCCGGGGCAGGGGCTCTATGGCTACACCTTC; CDR3aa: CASSVSLPGQGLYGYTF
abundance: .; j_gene: TRBJ1-2; v_gene: TRBV6-5; d_gene: .; CDR3nt: TGTGCCAGCAGTTACTCGCACGGGGCAATCGAGTACGGCTACACCTTC; CDR3aa: CASSYSHGAIEYGYTF
abundance: once; j_gene: TRBJ1-4; v_gene: TRBV2; d_gene: .; CDR3nt: TGTGCCATTAGAGCAACTAATGAAAAACTGTTTTTT; CDR3aa: CAIRATNEKLFF
abundance: .; j_gene: TRBJ2-7; v_gene: TRBV18; d_gene: TRBD1; CDR3nt: TGTGCCAGCTCACCGTCGGGACAGGGTGGAAGCGAGCAGTACTTC; CDR3aa: CASSPSGQGGSEQYF
abundance: .; j_gene: TRBJ2-7; v_gene: TRBV6-5; d_gene: .; CDR3nt: TGTGCCAGCAGTTACGACAGGTCGGTTCACTACGAGCAGTACTTC; CDR3aa: CASSYDRSVHYEQYF
abundance: .; j_gene: TRBJ2-5; v_gene: TRBV5-1; d_gene: .; CDR3nt: TGCGCCAGCAGCTTGGCCGTGGGGGGCGGGCCGTTATCAGAGACCCAGTACTTC; CDR3aa: CASSLAVGGGPLSETQYF
abundance: .; j_gene: TRBJ1-2; v_gene: TRBV6-1; d_gene: TRBD1; CDR3nt: TGTGCCAGCAGTGAAGCCAGGACAGGGGTGTATGGCTACACCTTC; CDR3aa: CASSEARTGVYGYTF
abundance: .; j_gene: TRBJ2-5; v_gene: TRBV6-6; d_gene: .; CDR3nt: TGTGCCAGCAGTTCTCCCGGACAGCAAGAGACCCAGTACTTC; CDR3aa: CASSSPGQQETQYF
abundance: .; j_gene: TRBJ2-7; v_gene: TRBV29-1; d_gene: .; CDR3nt: TGCAGCGCCCTCACAGGGTCCTACGAGCAGTACTTC; CDR3aa: CSALTGSYEQYF
abundance: .; j_gene: TRBJ2-7; v_gene: TRBV6-7; d_gene: .; CDR3nt: TGTGCCAGCAGTTACCCCTTGGAGGGGGGGACCTACGAGCAGTACTTC; CDR3aa: CASSYPLEGGTYEQYF
abundance: .; j_gene: TRBJ1-2; v_gene: TRBV5-8; d_gene: TRBD1; CDR3nt: TGTGCCAGCAGCTTGGCAGGGGGCTTCAACTATGGCTACACCTTC; CDR3aa: CASSLAGGFNYGYTF
abundance: .; j_gene: TRBJ1-4; v_gene: TRBV7-2; d_gene: .; CDR3nt: TGTGCCAGCACCCCGAGCGGGACAACCAATGAAAAACTGTTTTTT; CDR3aa: CASTPSGTTNEKLFF
abundance: .; j_gene: TRBJ2-5; v_gene: TRBV9; d_gene: .; CDR3nt: TGTGCCAGCAGCCTGCGTGGGCAGCTCAGCCAAGAGACCCAGTACTTC; CDR3aa: CASSLRGQLSQETQYF
abundance: .; j_gene: TRBJ2-7; v_gene: TRBV2; d_gene: TRBD1; CDR3nt: TGTGCCAGCAGTCGAGACAGGGGATACCACGAGCAGTACTTC; CDR3aa: CASSRDRGYHEQYF
abundance: .; j_gene: TRBJ1-1; v_gene: TRBV5-6; d_gene: TRBD1; CDR3nt: TGTGCCAGCAGCCCGCTAGGACAGGGGGCTATCGGGACTGAAGCTTTCTTT; CDR3aa: CASSPLGQGAIGTEAFF
abundance: .; j_gene: TRBJ1-2; v_gene: TRBV5-6; d_gene: .; CDR3nt: TGTGCCAGCAGCTTGAACTCTGGGGACGGCTACACCTTC; CDR3aa: CASSLNSGDGYTF
abundance: .; j_gene: TRBJ1-1; v_gene: TRBV5-1; d_gene: TRBD1; CDR3nt: TGCGCCAGCAGGGTGGGACAGGGGCACACTGAAGCTTTCTTT; CDR3aa: CASRVGQGHTEAFF
abundance: few; j_gene: TRBJ2-1; v_gene: TRBV10-3; d_gene: .; CDR3nt: TGTGCCATCAGTGAGGGGGGGAATGAGCAGTTCTTC; CDR3aa: CAISEGGNEQFF
abundance: few; j_gene: TRBJ1-5; v_gene: TRBV7-2; d_gene: .; CDR3nt: TGTGCCAGCAGCTTAGCGGCCCTGGCCAGCACCAATCAGCCCCAGCATTTT; CDR3aa: CASSLAALASTNQPQHF
abundance: .; j_gene: TRBJ1-1; v_gene: TRBV27; d_gene: TRBD1; CDR3nt: TGTGCCAGCAGTTTAGGCTGGACAGGGGCACTGAGCACTGAAGCTTTCTTT; CDR3aa: CASSLGWTGALSTEAFF